Shown below are 27 T cell receptor beta chains from a single sample sequenced in a study of human T cells and chemical hapten exposure. Stated time point: patch test 1, 2 weeks after DPC sensitization. Noted treatment: therapeutic diphenylcyclopropenone sensitization with weekly scalp DPC. One entry per CDR3 protein, called by TCRdb with MiXCR from the RACE reads. This table has about 340,000 distinct CDR3 sequences, around 7% appearing once. The source material was whole blood, sampled in connection with sensitization to the hapten diphenylcyclopropenone (DPC). All receptors derive from a young woman with alopecia areata. Some clones in this sample may be carry-over from other donors' samples.

The chain recombines TRBV9 with TRBJ1-6; the match to TRBD1 covers 10 bases. Trimming took 4 bases from V and 8 from J; bases not matched to a gene: 6. Germline loops: CDR1 SGDLS, CDR2 YYNGEE. This CDR3 has 15 amino acids. The CDR3 nucleotides are TGTGCCAGCAGCATACTTGGGACAGGGGATTCACCCCTCCACTTT. Protein: CASSILGTGDSPLHF. Using reference TRBV9 and TRBJ1-6 for the parts outside the CDR3, the full variable domain is DSGVTQTPKHLITATGQRVTLRCSPRSGDLSVYWYQQSLDQGLQFLIQYYNGEERAKGNILERFSAQQFPDLHSELNLSSLELGDSALYFCASSILGTGDSPLHFGNGTRLTVT.

This clonotype occurred a few times. The chain uses TRBV24-1 and TRBJ2-3; 12 positions agree with TRBD2. The V gene's germline CDR1 is KGHDR and CDR2 SFDVKD. This CDR3 has 18 residues. V shed 4 bases and J 4 bases; nucleotides not matched to a gene: 11. The CDR3 loop is CATSDPGLAGPVPDTQYF. The DNA of the CDR3 is TGTGCCACCAGTGACCCCGGACTAGCGGGGCCCGTCCCAGATACGCAGTATTTT.

This clonotype was recorded at least ten times. The J gene is TRBJ2-7, the V gene TRBV5-6, with D unresolved. V was cut by 5 bases and J by 3 bases, with 15 bases left in between. The CDR3 sequence is 14 residues long. Germline values: CDR1 SGHDT, CDR2 YYEEEE. CDR3 DNA sequence: TGTGCCAGCAGTTTCAACGACGGAATCTACGAGCAGTACTTC. As protein: CASSFNDGIYEQYF.

V is TRBV13 and J is TRBJ1-6; D may be TRBD1 (5 bases). Germline lookup yields CDR1 PRHDT and CDR2 FYEKMQ (reference sequence). The CDR3 spans 14 residues. Deletions cut 6 bases from V and 9 bases from J, with 15 bases between. The CDR3 reads CASSPNRDASPLHF. The CDR3 DNA is TGTGCCAGCAGTCCAAACCGGGACGCTTCACCCCTCCACTTT. The variable domain in full, completed from reference TRBV13 and TRBJ1-6, reads AAGVIQSPRHLIKEKRETATLKCYPIPRHDTVYWYQQGPGQDPQFLISFYEKMQSDKGSIPDRFSAQQFSDYHSELNMSSLELGDSALYFCASSPNRDASPLHFGNGTRLTVT.

V is TRBV29-1 and J is TRBJ1-2; D is ambiguous. The CDR3 loop spans 11 amino acids. From germline, CDR1 is SQVTM and CDR2 ANQGSEA. V was pared by 5 bases and J by 13 bases, with 17 bases between. The CDR3: CSVRSELFATF. The CDR3 DNA reads as TGCAGCGTTCGCAGCGAGCTTTTTGCCACCTTC.

This clonotype was counted a few times. The CDR3 nucleotides are TGCGCCAGCAGCCCCGAGTGGAATAGCAATCAGCCCCAGCATTTT. It codes for CASSPEWNSNQPQHF. The chain recombines TRBV4-3 with TRBJ1-5; D is undetermined. V lost 4 bases and J lost 0, with 10 bases in between. There are 15 residues in the CDR3. Germline V gives CDR1 LGHNA, CDR2 YSLEER.

The rearrangement joins TRBV10-3 to TRBJ2-3; maybe TRBD2 (5 bases). The germline V and J ends were trimmed by 6 bases and 0 bases, with 10 bases remaining between them. Looked up from germline, CDR1 is ENHRY and CDR2 is SYGVKD. The CDR3 has 14 amino acids. The CDR3 DNA follows: TGTGCCATCAGGCCGGGGATGAGCACAGATACGCAGTATTTT. This sequence encodes CAIRPGMSTDTQYF.

The chain employs TRBV28 and TRBJ2-6; D uncertain. Germline assignment: CDR1 MDHEN and CDR2 SYDVKM. This CDR3 is 13 amino acids long. Trimming removed 2 bases from V and 3 bases from J, with 2 bases in between. The CDR3 DNA follows: TGTGCCAGCAGTTTAAATGGGGCCAACGTCCTGACTTTC. Protein product: CASSLNGANVLTF.

This clonotype was seen a few times. The rearrangement joins TRBV20-1 to TRBJ2-7; tentatively, D is TRBD2 (6 bases). CDR1 DFQATT and CDR2 SNEGSKA come from the germline V gene (reference sequence). The CDR3 covers 17 residues. Trimming left V 3 bases short and J 1 base short, with 22 bases between. The CDR3 region has the DNA TGCAGTGCTAGGGGACTTTTACGTTCTATAGGGTCCTACGAGCAGTACTTC. Amino acids: CSARGLLRSIGSYEQYF.

This chain joins TRBV14 and TRBJ2-5; perhaps TRBD1 as D (5 bases). This CDR3 is 16 amino acids long. Trimming removed 2 bases at V and 5 bases at J, with 18 bases between. From germline, CDR1 is SGHDN and CDR2 FVKESK. The CDR3 loop is CASSQISGMDRETQYF. CDR3 coding DNA: TGTGCCAGCAGCCAAATATCAGGGATGGACCGGGAGACCCAGTACTTC. Using reference TRBV14 and TRBJ2-5 for the parts outside the CDR3, the full variable domain is EAGVTQFPSHSVIEKGQTVTLRCDPISGHDNLYWYRRVMGKEIKFLLHFVKESKQDESGMPNNRFLAERTGGTYSTLKVQPAELEDSGVYFCASSQISGMDRETQYFGPGTRLLVL.

In this sample, this clonotype turned up many times. This chain uses TRBV12-3 or TRBV12-4 with TRBJ1-2; possibly TRBD1 for D (5 bases). This CDR3 spans 13 amino acids. The V gene lost 3 bases and the J gene lost 5 bases, with 10 bases spanning the gap. CDR3 protein: CASSFDREYGYTF. The CDR3 nucleotides are TGTGCCAGCAGTTTCGACAGAGAATATGGCTACACCTTC.

This clonotype was observed a handful of times. This rearrangement joins TRBV5-1 to TRBJ1-6; D is uncertain. Germline loops: CDR1 SGHRS, CDR2 YFSETQ. The CDR3 covers 14 residues. Between the trimmed V and J ends, which lost 4 bases and 7 bases, there was a span of 12 bases. The CDR3 spells CASSRDAGNSPLHF. The DNA for the CDR3 is TGCGCCAGCAGCAGAGACGCAGGAAATTCACCCCTCCACTTT.

The sample holds a few counts of this clonotype. The rearrangement links TRBV5-5 to TRBJ2-3; 13 nucleotides align to TRBD2. The V segment lost 4 bases and the J segment 2 bases; nucleotides outside the gene matches: 4. Germline values: CDR1 SGHKS, CDR2 YYEKEE (reference sequence). CDR3 length: 16 residues. The CDR3 coding sequence is TGTGCCAGCAGCCAAGGACTAGCGGGGGTCACAGATACGCAGTATTTT. It translates to CASSQGLAGVTDTQYF. Full variable domain (outside the CDR3, taken from reference TRBV5-5 and TRBJ2-3): DAGVTQSPTHLIKTRGQQVTLRCSPISGHKSVSWYQQVLGQGPQFIFQYYEKEERGRGNFPDRFSARQFPNYSSELNVNALLLGDSALYLCASSQGLAGVTDTQYFGPGTRLTVL.

Ten or more counts support this clonotype. The gene calls are TRBV6-2 or TRBV6-3 and TRBJ2-2; unclear D gene. The CDR3 length is 14 residues. Germline V gene lookup returns CDR1 MNHEY and CDR2 SVGEGT. V dropped 2 bases and J dropped 5 bases, with 9 bases sitting between them. CDR3 loop: CASSYRGDTGELFF. The CDR3 DNA sequence: TGTGCCAGCAGTTACCGTGGGGATACCGGGGAGCTGTTTTTT.

Ten or more counts support this clonotype. The J gene is TRBJ2-1, the V gene TRBV7-2; the match to TRBD2 covers 15 bases. Germline CDR1 SGHTA, CDR2 FQGNSA. This CDR3 contains 15 residues. Trimming removed 4 bases from V and 9 bases from J; junction bases left unmatched: 4. The CDR3 here is CASSSGLAGGAEQFF. The CDR3 DNA sequence: TGTGCCAGCAGCTCCGGACTAGCGGGGGGGGCTGAGCAGTTCTTC. Variable domain in full (rest from reference TRBV7-2 and TRBJ2-1): GAGVSQSPSNKVTEKGKDVELRCDPISGHTALYWYRQSLGQGLEFLIYFQGNSAPDKSGLPSDRFSAERTGGSVSTLTIQRTQQEDSAVYLCASSSGLAGGAEQFFGPGTRLTVL.

V gene TRBV27 combines with J gene TRBJ1-1; D is ambiguous. Trimming took off 4 bases at V and 1 base at J, with 13 bases between the two ends. The CDR3 is 15 amino acids. The germline V gene has CDR1 MNHEY and CDR2 SMNVEV (reference sequence). The CDR3: CASSSPGLPNTEAFF. CDR3 sequence (DNA): TGTGCCAGCAGTTCTCCTGGTCTTCCGAACACTGAAGCTTTCTTT.

This clonotype has only a few counts. The chain combines TRBV29-1 with TRBJ1-3; a possible D gene is TRBD1 (6 bases). The germline V and J ends were trimmed by 4 bases and 0 bases, with 19 bases remaining between them. The CDR3 runs to 17 residues. From germline, CDR1 is SQVTM and CDR2 ANQGSEA. The CDR3: CSVGGVGGPSSGNTIYF. The DNA of the CDR3 is TGCAGCGTTGGCGGTGTGGGGGGCCCGAGCTCTGGAAACACCATATATTTT.

This clonotype was seen a handful of times. The chain is built from TRBV27 and TRBJ2-3; tentative D call: TRBD2 (5 bases). The CDR3 is 13 residues long. With 5 bases removed from V and 6 bases from J, the gap between germline ends came to 12 bases. Germline assignment: CDR1 MNHEY and CDR2 SMNVEV (reference sequence). As DNA, the CDR3 is TGTGCCAGCAGTCCCGACCGGAGGGATACGCAGTATTTT. Its translation: CASSPDRRDTQYF.

This clonotype was observed a handful of times. The chain couples TRBV7-2 to TRBJ2-3; D gene unclear. Germline V gives CDR1 SGHTA, CDR2 FQGNSA. The ends were cut back, 0 bases at V and 7 bases at J, with 8 bases in the middle. This CDR3 spans 13 amino acids. The CDR3 DNA is TGTGCCAGCAGCTTAGCTCTAATGAATACGCAGTATTTT. Residues: CASSLALMNTQYF.

The J gene is TRBJ1-4, the V gene TRBV12-3 or TRBV12-4, with 9 bases matching TRBD1. J lost 8 bases, V lost 6 bases, and 7 bases had no gene match. The CDR3 covers 14 residues. CDR3 coding DNA: TGTGCCAGCAGCTCCGGGACAGGGCACGAAAAACTGTTTTTT. It encodes CASSSGTGHEKLFF.

In this sample, this clonotype turned up a few times. The genes are TRBV7-2 and TRBJ2-7; D is undetermined. V was cut by 2 bases and J by 0 bases, with 8 bases left in between. CDR1 and CDR2 from the germline V gene are SGHTA and FQGNSA. CDR3 size: 14 residues. The CDR3 nucleotides are TGTGCCAGCAGCTTAAGCCTCCTCTCCTACGAGCAGTACTTC. It specifies CASSLSLLSYEQYF.

This clonotype showed up many times. V usage is TRBV7-9 and J usage is TRBJ2-2; a possible D gene is TRBD2 (5 bases). Trimming took off 5 bases at V and 7 bases at J, with 14 bases between the two ends. Germline assignment: CDR1 SEHNR and CDR2 FQNEAQ (reference sequence). There are 14 residues in the CDR3. CDR3 DNA: TGTGCCAGCAGCCCCACGGGGTTGGACGGGGAGCTGTTTTTT. It codes for CASSPTGLDGELFF.

This clonotype was counted only a few times. The chain joins TRBV5-5 to TRBJ2-1; no reliable D call. Trimming took off 3 bases at V and 3 bases at J, with 7 bases between the two ends. Germline V gene lookup returns CDR1 SGHKS and CDR2 YYEKEE (reference sequence). This CDR3 has 13 amino acids. CDR3 residues: CASSSADYNEQFF. The CDR3 DNA reads as TGTGCCAGCAGCTCGGCAGACTACAATGAGCAGTTCTTC.

In its sample, this clonotype was seen a few times. The rearrangement uses TRBV14 and TRBJ2-3; D unclear. V was trimmed by 1 base and J by 2 bases, leaving 13 bases between them. Germline values: CDR1 SGHDN, CDR2 FVKESK. The CDR3 sequence is 16 residues long. CDR3 DNA sequence: TGTGCCAGCAGCCAAGTGGGTCCAGACCCCACAGATACGCAGTATTTT. This translates into CASSQVGPDPTDTQYF.

This chain links TRBV18 with TRBJ2-2; D possibly matches TRBD1 or TRBD2 (5 bases each). The length of the CDR3 is 18 residues. Germline V gene lookup returns CDR1 KGHSH and CDR2 LQKENI. V shed 3 bases and J shed 0 bases, with 17 bases lying between them. DNA for the CDR3: TGTGCCAGCTCACCCACCTCAAAGGGACCTGCGAACACCGGGGAGCTGTTTTTT. Encoded protein: CASSPTSKGPANTGELFF.

This chain uses TRBV5-1 with TRBJ2-7; 9 bases align to TRBD1. From germline, CDR1 is SGHRS and CDR2 YFSETQ. The CDR3 length is 13 residues. The V and J ends lost 4 bases and 6 bases, in that order; junction bases with no gene match: 5. The chain's CDR3 is CASSKRQGVEQYF. The DNA of the CDR3 is TGCGCCAGCAGCAAAAGACAGGGGGTCGAGCAGTACTTC.

There are a few counts of this clonotype. The chain has TRBV18 and TRBJ2-3; unclear D gene. Looked up from germline, CDR1 is KGHSH and CDR2 is LQKENI. The CDR3 is 16 amino acids. Trimming cost V 2 bases and J 0 bases, with 12 bases left between them. In nucleotides, the CDR3 is TGTGCCAGCTCACCATGGATCTCCACTAGCACAGATACGCAGTATTTT. This sequence encodes CASSPWISTSTDTQYF.